The 30 T cell receptor beta chains given below trace back to one sample, sequenced in a study of T-cell reconstitution after alpha-beta-depleted transplantation in children. Researchers prepared the TCRbeta library using unique molecular identifiers, the study reports. TCRdb recomputed calls from the PCR reads with MiXCR, one row per CDR3 protein. Of 600,000 to 700,000 distinct CDR3 sequences detected, roughly 17% appear once; the ten largest clones hold approximately 1.1%. Sample: PBMCs from the stem cell graft donor, taken from the stem cell graft. The receptor source for this set is a human donor who donated a stem cell graft to a child with acute myeloid leukemia.

This chain uses TRBV18 with TRBJ2-1; D is undetermined. The CDR3 has 15 amino acids. Germline V lookup: CDR1 KGHSH, CDR2 LQKENI. V dropped 1 base and J dropped 6 bases, with 13 bases sitting between them. The CDR3 bases are TGTGCCAGCTCACCACGTGAAGGGTTCGGCAATGAGCAGTTCTTC. It is translated as CASSPREGFGNEQFF.

The chain links TRBV18 to TRBJ2-7; D is possibly TRBD1 or TRBD2 (5 bases each). CDR1 is KGHSH, CDR2 LQKENI, per germline. V was pared by 3 bases and J by 2 bases, with 11 bases between. The CDR3 runs to 14 residues. CDR3 sequence reads: CASSPGTATYEQYV. The CDR3 nucleotides are TGTGCCAGCTCACCCGGGACGGCAACCTACGAGCAGTACGTC.

This clonotype was seen a handful of times. The chain uses TRBV5-1 and TRBJ2-2; D unresolved. V lost 4 bases and J lost 0, with 13 bases in between. Germline-derived CDR1 and CDR2 are SGHRS and YFSETQ. CDR3 length: 16 residues. The CDR3 loop is CASSPHSSSNTGELFF. The CDR3, as DNA: TGCGCCAGCAGCCCACACAGTTCCTCGAACACCGGGGAGCTGTTTTTT.

The genes are TRBV12-3 or TRBV12-4 and TRBJ2-3; 8 positions match TRBD2. The CDR3 loop spans 17 amino acids. V lost 3 bases and J lost 2; bases outside the gene matches: 10. The CDR3 protein is CASSLPPGTRATDTQYF. DNA of the CDR3: TGTGCCAGCAGTTTGCCCCCCGGGACTAGGGCCACAGATACGCAGTATTTT.

This chain links TRBV2 with TRBJ2-7; tentative D call: TRBD2 (5 bases). This CDR3 spans 13 amino acids. The germline V gene has CDR1 SNHLY and CDR2 FYNNEI. The V gene lost 1 base and the J gene lost 6 bases, with 10 bases spanning the gap. CDR3 bases: TGTGCCAGCAGTGAAGACCGGGGTCTCGAGCAGTACTTC. It encodes CASSEDRGLEQYF. The entire variable domain, with the rest obtained from reference TRBV2 and TRBJ2-7, is as follows: EPEVTQTPSHQVTQMGQEVILRCVPISNHLYFYWYRQILGQKVEFLVSFYNNEISEKSEIFDDQFSVERPDGSNFTLKIRSTKLEDSAMYFCASSEDRGLEQYFGPGTRLTVT.

The chain uses TRBV5-1 and TRBJ2-5; unclear D gene. CDR3 length equals 14 residues. Per the germline V gene, CDR1 is SGHRS and CDR2 is YFSETQ. Deletions cut 1 base from V and 5 bases from J, with 12 bases between. The CDR3, as DNA: TGCGCCAGCAGCTTGCAACCGGCGGCGGAGACCCAGTACTTC. It specifies CASSLQPAAETQYF.

The table lists this clonotype with a few counts. This rearrangement joins TRBV6-1 to TRBJ2-7; D remains ambiguous. The CDR3 has 13 residues. Between the trimmed V and J ends, which lost 0 bases and 4 bases, there was a span of 7 bases. Germline-derived CDR1 and CDR2 are MNHNS and SASEGT. The CDR3 is CASSEAGRYEQYV. The CDR3 DNA reads as TGTGCCAGCAGTGAAGCGGGCAGATACGAGCAGTACGTC.

This clonotype was found many times. V gene TRBV15 combines with J gene TRBJ1-5, with 11 bases matching TRBD1. The germline V gene has CDR1 LNHNV and CDR2 YYDKDF (reference sequence). V gave up 6 bases and J gave up 6 bases; unmatched junction bases: 4. There are 14 residues in the CDR3. CDR3 sequence (DNA): TGTGCCACCAGTACGGACAGGGGGCCTCAGCCCCAGCATTTT. It encodes CATSTDRGPQPQHF.

In regard to this clonotype: Mismatch with germline at one junction end may stem from a read error. V usage is TRBV5-1 and J usage is TRBJ2-1; D unclear. The CDR3 consists of 15 residues. The germline V gene has CDR1 SGHRS and CDR2 YFSETQ. DNA for the CDR3: TGCGCCAGCAGCTTGAGTCCGGACCCCTACTATGAGCAGTTCTTC. Its translation: CASSLSPDPYYEQFF.

The V and J genes are TRBV20-1 and TRBJ1-2; 7 nucleotides align to TRBD1. Germline loops: CDR1 DFQATT, CDR2 SNEGSKA (reference sequence). This CDR3 comprises 14 residues. V trimming: 0 bases; J trimming: 3 bases; junction bases outside the gene matches: 4. CDR3 bases: TGCAGTGCTAGAGATCAACAGGGGTACTATGGCTACACCTTC. It is translated as CSARDQQGYYGYTF.

This clonotype was found a few times. This rearrangement joins TRBV5-1 to TRBJ2-5, with D possibly TRBD1 on 6 matching bases. Trimming cost V 1 base and J 2 bases, with 15 bases left between them. This CDR3 has 16 amino acids. Germline loops: CDR1 SGHRS, CDR2 YFSETQ. CDR3 region: CASSLRSSDRQETQYF. CDR3 in DNA: TGCGCCAGCAGCTTGCGATCCTCCGACAGGCAAGAGACCCAGTACTTC.

This clonotype appeared many times. This chain joins TRBV4-3 and TRBJ1-2; tentatively, D is TRBD1 (6 bases). CDR3 size: 15 residues. Germline V gene lookup returns CDR1 LGHNA and CDR2 YSLEER. With 0 bases removed from V and 4 bases from J, the gap between germline ends came to 12 bases. This chain's CDR3 is CASSQDRGLGYGYTF. The CDR3 bases are TGCGCCAGCAGCCAAGACAGGGGTCTAGGCTATGGCTACACCTTC.

This clonotype was seen more than once but under ten times. The genes are TRBV25-1 and TRBJ1-4; TRBD1 might be the D (5 bases). Trimming left V 8 bases short and J 10 bases short, with 8 bases between. CDR1 is MGHDK, CDR2 SYGVNS, per germline. There are 10 residues in the CDR3. In nucleotides, the CDR3 is TGTGCCAGCCAGGGAGGAAAACTGTTTTTT. Its translation is CASQGGKLFF.

This chain joins TRBV7-2 and TRBJ1-3; D not resolved. Per the germline V gene, CDR1 is SGHTA and CDR2 is FQGNSA. Trimming took off 4 bases at V and 6 bases at J, with 19 bases between the two ends. The length of the CDR3 is 16 residues. CDR3 amino acids: CASSSERAAYANTIYF. CDR3 coding DNA: TGTGCCAGCAGCTCGGAGAGGGCAGCCTATGCAAACACCATATATTTT.

This clonotype turned up a few times. This chain links TRBV4-3 with TRBJ1-6, with D unresolved. The CDR3 runs 16 residues. Germline V CDR1 and CDR2: LGHNA, YSLEER. Trimming removed 0 bases from V and 10 bases from J, with 16 bases in between. The CDR3 bases are TGCGCCAGCAGCCAAGATCCGCAGGATATTTTCTCACCCCTCCACTTT. It encodes CASSQDPQDIFSPLHF.

This clonotype was counted at least ten times. This chain connects TRBV28 to TRBJ2-1; tentative D call: TRBD2 (5 bases). The V end lost 7 bases, the J end lost 2 bases, and 15 bases lay between the germline ends. This CDR3 has 15 residues. Germline CDR1 and CDR2: MDHEN and SYDVKM. CDR3 DNA sequence: TGTGCCAGCAATTACAGAGGAGGTACCTACAATGAGCAGTTCTTC. This gives the protein CASNYRGGTYNEQFF.

The chain carries TRBV5-1 and TRBJ2-5, with D maybe TRBD1 (5 bases). CDR3 length: 15 residues. Trimming took 2 bases from V and 5 from J, leaving 16 bases between them. CDR1 is SGHRS and CDR2 is YFSETQ in the germline V gene. The CDR3 DNA reads TGCGCCAGCAGCTTATCAGCCAGGGTGGGGGAGACCCAGTACTTC. It encodes CASSLSARVGETQYF.

This clonotype has at least ten counts. The chain has TRBV29-1 and TRBJ1-5; D may be TRBD1 (6 bases). Trimming stripped 4 bases from V and 6 bases from J, with 10 bases between. The CDR3 is made up of 12 amino acids. CDR1 and CDR2 (germline): SQVTM, ANQGSEA. In nucleotides, the CDR3 is TGCAGCGTTGGAGGAGGGGGTCAGCCCCAGCATTTT. Translated, it gives CSVGGGGQPQHF.

The rearrangement links TRBV10-3 to TRBJ1-2; D remains ambiguous. Per germline, CDR1 ENHRY and CDR2 SYGVKD. V gave up 3 bases and J gave up 6 bases, with 14 bases separating them. This CDR3 comprises 14 residues. CDR3 coding DNA: TGTGCCATCAGTGACGGTGATTGGAACAATGGCTACACCTTC. This gives the protein CAISDGDWNNGYTF.

This clonotype was observed many times. This CDR3 is CASSRTRQGGEKLFF. CDR3 DNA sequence: TGTGCCAGCAGCCGTACTCGACAGGGCGGTGAAAAACTGTTTTTT. The rearrangement uses TRBV6-5 and TRBJ1-4, with TRBD1 matching 7 bases. The CDR3 length is 15 residues. The germline gives CDR1 MNHEY, CDR2 SVGAGI. Unmatched junction bases numbered 11, after V lost 6 bases and J lost 7 bases.

V and J are TRBV7-9 and TRBJ2-1; D ambiguous. CDR3 length: 15 amino acids. V lost 7 bases and J 6 bases, leaving 19 bases between the germline ends. Looked up from germline, CDR1 is SEHNR and CDR2 is FQNEAQ (reference sequence). The CDR3 DNA reads TGTGCCAGCACGTTAGACGGACCCTCTTCCAATGAGCAGTTCTTC. Translated, it gives CASTLDGPSSNEQFF.

The rearrangement joins TRBV15 to TRBJ1-1; D gene uncertain. Trimming left V 5 bases short and J 6 bases short, with 19 bases between. This CDR3 is built from 15 residues. Per germline, CDR1 LNHNV and CDR2 YYDKDF (reference sequence). The CDR3 DNA follows: TGTGCCACCAGCTCCGGCGAGGGCAGGCGAGCTGAAGCTTTCTTT. It codes for CATSSGEGRRAEAFF.

This clonotype was seen many times. The CDR3 reads CSARVGTDTQYF. The CDR3 nucleotides read TGCAGTGCTAGAGTCGGCACAGATACGCAGTATTTT. V gene TRBV20-1 combines with J gene TRBJ2-3; D ambiguous. The V end lost 1 base, the J end lost 1 base, and 3 bases lay between the germline ends. The CDR3 is 12 residues long. Per the germline V gene, CDR1 is DFQATT and CDR2 is SNEGSKA (reference sequence).

This chain connects TRBV12-3 or TRBV12-4 to TRBJ1-5; 9 nucleotides line up with TRBD1. The junction had 7 bases not matched to a gene; V was cut back by 5 bases and J by 2 bases. The CDR3 is made up of 16 amino acids. This chain's CDR3 is CASSRNRGPGNQPQHF. The CDR3 region has the DNA TGTGCCAGCAGTCGGAACAGGGGGCCAGGCAATCAGCCCCAGCATTTT.

In this sample, this clonotype turned up many times. The rearrangement joins TRBV20-1 to TRBJ2-1; TRBD1 agrees at 9 bases. Trimming cost V 3 bases and J 1 base; bases outside gene matches: 4. The germline V gene encodes CDR1 DFQATT and CDR2 SNEGSKA (reference sequence). This CDR3 spans 15 amino acids. The CDR3 spells CSARDGTGSYNEQFF. The CDR3 DNA follows: TGCAGTGCTAGGGACGGGACAGGGTCCTACAATGAGCAGTTCTTC.

The rearrangement joins TRBV28 to TRBJ1-5; D is uncertain. CDR1 and CDR2 from the germline V gene are MDHEN and SYDVKM. V lost 3 bases and J 6 bases, leaving 18 bases between the germline ends. This CDR3 is built from 16 residues. As DNA, the CDR3 is TGTGCCAGCAGTTTCCTTGGGGAAAAAGGAGGTCAGCCCCAGCATTTT. This codes for CASSFLGEKGGQPQHF.

This clonotype was counted ten times or more. V is TRBV10-3 and J is TRBJ1-5; no reliable D call. There are 11 residues in the CDR3. V lost 8 bases and J lost 6, with 8 bases in between. Germline CDR1 ENHRY, CDR2 SYGVKD. DNA of the CDR3: TGTGCCATCGGGGAGGGTCAGCCCCAGCATTTT. It is translated as CAIGEGQPQHF.

The chain recombines TRBV7-6 with TRBJ2-7; D is possibly TRBD2 (6 bases). The ends were cut back, 1 base at V and 6 bases at J, with 13 bases in the middle. CDR1 is SGHVS and CDR2 is FNYEAQ in the germline V gene. The CDR3 contains 14 residues. Written as DNA, the CDR3 is TGTGCCAGCAGCTTAGATAACGGAGCGGGCGAGCAGTACTTC. The encoded protein is CASSLDNGAGEQYF.

This clonotype appeared many times. The chain carries TRBV7-2 and TRBJ1-1; 8 bases map to TRBD1. The V segment lost 5 bases and the J segment 1 base; nucleotides outside the gene matches: 6. The CDR3 consists of 15 residues. CDR1 and CDR2 (germline): SGHTA, FQGNSA. CDR3 amino acids: CASSRPGTGNTEAFF. The CDR3 DNA reads as TGTGCCAGCAGCCGACCCGGGACAGGGAACACTGAAGCTTTCTTT.

This clonotype appeared many times. This chain links TRBV29-1 with TRBJ1-2; the D gene is possibly TRBD1 (6 bases). The CDR3 sequence is 14 residues long. Trimming shortened V by 3 bases and J by 1 base, and 12 bases separated the two germline ends. The V gene's germline CDR1 is SQVTM and CDR2 ANQGSEA. The CDR3 protein is CSVDWSGDNYGYTF. The CDR3 bases are TGCAGCGTTGACTGGTCAGGGGATAACTATGGCTACACCTTC.